These 3 T cell receptor beta chains share one sample of origin, sequenced in a study of control samples from healthy donors and cancer patients. Repertoires were generated with immunoSEQ multiplex PCR, while TCRdb's copy carries only in-frame clones and drops some. The sample lists fewer than 500,000 clones, about nine tenths occurring once. The sample taken for sequencing was PBMCs. These receptors all come from a man aged 40-49 years with head and neck cancer.

This clone occurred a few times. The chain uses TRBV6-6 and TRBJ2-5, with D maybe TRBD2 (6 bases). The CDR3 consists of 12 residues. Trimming took off 6 bases at V and 6 bases at J, with 11 bases between the two ends. Germline CDR1 MNHNY, CDR2 SVGAGI (reference sequence). The CDR3 nucleotides are TGTGCCAGCAGGGAGGGGCAAAAGACCCAGTACTTC. As protein: CASREGQKTQYF.

Concerning this clone: At the DNA level, this CDR3 is encoded by other sequences in the same sample as well. The genes are TRBV19 and TRBJ2-7; D remains ambiguous. Trimming shortened V by 1 base and J by 1 base, and 5 bases separated the two germline ends. The CDR3 covers 13 residues. Germline V gives CDR1 LNHDA, CDR2 SQIVND (reference sequence). CDR3 region: CASSIGRSYEQYF. Written as DNA, the CDR3 is TGTGCCAGTAGTATAGGCAGATCCTACGAGCAGTACTTC.

The gene calls are TRBV6-5 and TRBJ1-4; possibly TRBD1 for D (5 bases). The V end was cut by 7 bases, the J end by 7 bases, with 16 bases between. This CDR3 spans 14 amino acids. Germline V gene lookup returns CDR1 MNHEY and CDR2 SVGAGI. Here the CDR3 DNA reads TGTGCCAGCACCCGGGGCCGTGCCCCTGAAAAACTGTTTTTT. Its protein is CASTRGRAPEKLFF.